The 32 T cell receptor beta chains in this list originate from one sample, sequenced in a study of T-cell reconstitution after alpha-beta-depleted transplantation in children. The authors prepared the TCRbeta library with unique molecular identifiers. TCRdb analysed the PCR reads with MiXCR anew, one entry per CDR3 protein. The sample yields a few hundred thousand distinct CDR3 sequences, 20% to 30% seen once. This specimen was PBMCs, taken before TCRalphabeta/CD19-depleted stem cell transplant. These receptors originate from a boy in the first two years of life with Wiskott-Aldrich syndrome, due to receive a stem cell transplant.

The V call is TRBV5-1, the J call TRBJ2-2, with 10 nucleotides matching TRBD2. CDR1 is SGHRS, CDR2 YFSETQ, per germline. The CDR3 has 16 amino acids. V was clipped by 2 bases and J by 4 bases; unmatched bases: 5. The CDR3 loop reads CASSFSGRATTGELFF. CDR3 DNA sequence: TGCGCCAGCAGCTTCAGCGGGAGGGCCACCACCGGGGAGCTGTTTTTT.

The CDR3 bases are TGTGCCAGCAGCTTATTAGAGGGTCAGCCCCAGCATTTT. Its translation is CASSLLEGQPQHF. The chain recombines TRBV7-7 with TRBJ1-5; D is ambiguous. CDR3 length: 13 residues. Trimming removed 2 bases at V and 6 bases at J, with 8 bases between. Germline lookup yields CDR1 SSHAT and CDR2 FNYEAQ (reference sequence).

This clonotype was seen a few times. This chain connects TRBV29-1 to TRBJ2-2, with TRBD1 matching 8 bases. CDR1 and CDR2 (germline): SQVTM, ANQGSEA. CDR3 length: 16 residues. The ends lost 7 bases at V and 2 bases at J; junction bases unmatched: 12. The CDR3 loop reads CSARGSGTGNTGELFF. Here the CDR3 DNA reads TGCAGCGCAAGGGGGTCGGGGACAGGCAACACCGGGGAGCTGTTTTTT.

As for this clonotype: An end of the junction differs from the germline gene, which may be a read error. The CDR3 coding sequence is TGTGCCAGCACCTTAGGTGGGGACAGGGTAAGAAAGTTCTTC. Its translation: CASTLGGDRVRKFF. V and J are TRBV7-2 and TRBJ2-1; TRBD1 matches at 9 bases. Germline assignment: CDR1 SGHTA and CDR2 FQGNSA. The CDR3 totals 14 residues.

This clonotype was observed a few times. The chain has TRBV30 and TRBJ2-7, with a tentative D call TRBD1 (5 bases). The CDR3 is 15 residues long. The germline CDR1 and CDR2 sequences are GTSNPN and SVGIG (reference sequence). Trimming shortened V by 0 bases and J by 6 bases, and 18 bases separated the two germline ends. CDR3 nucleotide sequence: TGTGCCTGGAGTGTTCCAGGGAAGTATTTACTCGAGCAGTACTTC. It specifies CAWSVPGKYLLEQYF.

The chain is built from TRBV19 and TRBJ2-1, with 14 bases lining up with TRBD2. CDR1 is LNHDA, CDR2 SQIVND, per germline (reference sequence). V lost 5 bases, J lost 1 base, and 4 bases stayed unmatched. This CDR3 has 17 residues. The CDR3 region has the DNA TGTGCCAGTAGTCGACTAGCGGGAGGGCCATCCTACAATGAGCAGTTCTTC. Its translation: CASSRLAGGPSYNEQFF.

A few counts support this clonotype. The chain has TRBV12-3 or TRBV12-4 and TRBJ1-1; D possibly corresponds to TRBD1 (5 bases). Trimming cost V 7 bases and J 1 base, with 10 bases left between them. This CDR3 spans 13 amino acids. CDR3 amino acids: CASTDRKNTEAFF. The CDR3, as DNA: TGTGCCAGCACCGACAGAAAGAACACTGAAGCTTTCTTT.

The chain is built from TRBV5-1 and TRBJ2-5; D not resolved. Germline CDR1 reads SGHRS; CDR2 reads YFSETQ. The CDR3 contains 12 residues. Trimming shortened V by 1 base and J by 7 bases, and 8 bases separated the two germline ends. The CDR3 is CASSLFYGTQYF. For the CDR3, the DNA is TGCGCCAGCAGCTTGTTCTACGGGACCCAGTACTTC.

The J gene is TRBJ2-1, the V gene TRBV24-1; 10 nucleotides line up with TRBD2. The V gene end was trimmed by 3 bases and the J gene end by 9 bases; junction bases not matched to a gene: 10. CDR1 KGHDR and CDR2 SFDVKD come from the germline V gene. The CDR3 contains 16 residues. DNA for the CDR3: TGTGCCACCAGTGATCCCGGGACTAGCGTGATCGGTGAGCAGTTCTTC. It codes for CATSDPGTSVIGEQFF.

This clonotype occurred a few times. The chain uses TRBV20-1 and TRBJ1-5, with 8 bases that match TRBD1. After removal of 5 bases from V and 2 bases from J, the junction contained 8 bases not matched to a gene. The CDR3 is made up of 15 amino acids. In germline, CDR1 is DFQATT, CDR2 SNEGSKA (reference sequence). Here the CDR3 reads CSASQGVGGNQPQHF. The CDR3 DNA sequence: TGCAGTGCTTCACAGGGGGTGGGTGGCAATCAGCCCCAGCATTTT.

The rearrangement links TRBV25-1 to TRBJ2-7, with D perhaps being TRBD1 or TRBD2 (5 bases each). V was shortened by 8 bases and J by 3 bases, with 11 bases between the two germline ends. Germline CDR1 reads MGHDK; CDR2 reads SYGVNS. The CDR3 consists of 12 residues. The CDR3 region has the DNA TGTGCCAGCCGGGACGGGAACTACGAGCAGTACTTC. The encoded protein is CASRDGNYEQYF.

This clonotype was recorded once. The chain recombines TRBV7-9 with TRBJ2-3, with 9 bases matching TRBD2. Germline V gene data show CDR1 as SEHNR and CDR2 as FQNEAQ (reference sequence). The CDR3 is 17 residues long. The V and J ends lost 2 bases and 4 bases, in that order; junction bases with no gene match: 10. CDR3 DNA sequence: TGTGCCAGCAGCTTAAGGGTCGCGGGAGGGCGCTCAGATACGCAGTATTTT. It encodes CASSLRVAGGRSDTQYF.

This rearrangement joins TRBV28 to TRBJ2-7; TRBD2 might be the D (5 bases). The V and J ends lost 8 bases and 5 bases respectively, with 10 bases between them. The length of the CDR3 is 11 residues. Germline V gene lookup returns CDR1 MDHEN and CDR2 SYDVKM. Here the CDR3 DNA reads TGTGCCAGCCACTTGAGGGACGAGCAGTACTTC. It translates to CASHLRDEQYF.

The chain uses TRBV20-1 and TRBJ2-7; no clear D. Germline-derived CDR1 and CDR2 are DFQATT and SNEGSKA (reference sequence). The CDR3 has 12 amino acids. V dropped 3 bases and J dropped 2 bases, with 8 bases sitting between them. The CDR3: CSASQAAYEQYF. The CDR3, as DNA: TGCAGTGCTAGTCAGGCGGCCTACGAGCAGTACTTC.

This clonotype was counted a few times. The rearrangement uses TRBV5-1 and TRBJ2-7; the D is unclear. Germline V lookup: CDR1 SGHRS, CDR2 YFSETQ. The CDR3 extends over 14 amino acids. Trimming pared 2 bases from V and 2 bases from J, leaving 11 bases between. CDR3 nucleotide sequence: TGCGCCAGCAGCTTAAACAGTCCCCCCTACGAGCAGTACTTC. Translating gives CASSLNSPPYEQYF. The entire variable domain, with the rest obtained from reference TRBV5-1 and TRBJ2-7, is as follows: KAGVTQTPRYLIKTRGQQVTLSCSPISGHRSVSWYQQTPGQGLQFLFEYFSETQRNKGNFPGRFSGRQFSNSRSEMNVSTLELGDSALYLCASSLNSPPYEQYFGPGTRLTVT.

This chain connects TRBV27 to TRBJ2-1; maybe TRBD2 (6 bases). There are 15 residues in the CDR3. The V gene lost 5 bases and the J gene lost 0 bases, with 11 bases spanning the gap. Germline CDR1 is MNHEY and CDR2 is SMNVEV (reference sequence). The CDR3 nucleotides read TGTGCCAGCAGTCCCCTGACTAGCTCCTACAATGAGCAGTTCTTC. It yields the protein CASSPLTSSYNEQFF.

The J gene is TRBJ2-4, the V gene TRBV7-2, with D unresolved. The V gene's germline CDR1 is SGHTA and CDR2 FQGNSA. The V end was cut by 5 bases, the J end by 9 bases, with 8 bases between. The CDR3 covers 11 residues. The CDR3 reads CASSQHPIQYF. The CDR3 coding sequence is TGTGCCAGCAGCCAACATCCCATTCAGTACTTC.

There are a few counts of this clonotype. The chain combines TRBV5-1 with TRBJ2-5; no clear D gene. The CDR3 has 12 amino acids. Trimming left V 4 bases short and J 5 bases short, with 9 bases between. Germline values: CDR1 SGHRS, CDR2 YFSETQ. This CDR3 reads CASSAPRETQYF. CDR3 bases: TGCGCCAGCAGCGCCCCCCGGGAGACCCAGTACTTC.

The rearrangement uses TRBV5-1 and TRBJ2-3; D remains unclear. This CDR3 has 13 amino acids. Germline V gene sequence: CDR1 SGHRS, CDR2 YFSETQ. The germline V and J ends were trimmed by 2 bases and 6 bases, with 10 bases remaining between them. This CDR3 reads CASSFGLKDTQYF. In DNA form, the CDR3 reads TGCGCCAGCAGCTTCGGCCTCAAGGATACGCAGTATTTT.

The chain is built from TRBV18 and TRBJ2-5; weak D call: TRBD2 (5 bases). Looked up from germline, CDR1 is KGHSH and CDR2 is LQKENI. The germline V and J ends were trimmed by 1 base and 4 bases, with 25 bases remaining between them. The CDR3 length is 19 residues. CDR3 region: CASSPRSRPLDLRPETQYF. The DNA of the CDR3 is TGTGCCAGCTCACCACGCTCGAGGCCATTGGACTTGCGTCCAGAGACCCAGTACTTC.

J is TRBJ2-7 and V is TRBV4-2; 7 bases align to TRBD2. CDR3 length equals 16 residues. Per germline, CDR1 LGHNA and CDR2 YNFKEQ. J was trimmed by 7 bases and V by 0 bases; bases with no gene match: 12. CDR3 amino acids: CASSQDSQRDFREQYF. DNA of the CDR3: TGTGCCAGCAGCCAAGATTCCCAGCGGGATTTTAGGGAGCAGTACTTC.

The V and J genes are TRBV20-1 and TRBJ2-7; either TRBD1 or TRBD2 may supply D (6 bases each). Germline assignment: CDR1 DFQATT and CDR2 SNEGSKA (reference sequence). The CDR3 has 11 amino acids. Trimming left V 6 bases short and J 2 bases short, with 8 bases between. The CDR3 spells CSAGGAYEQYF. For the CDR3, the DNA is TGCAGTGCCGGGGGCGCCTACGAGCAGTACTTC.

The genes are TRBV5-1 and TRBJ1-6; D not resolved. The germline V gene encodes CDR1 SGHRS and CDR2 YFSETQ. The CDR3 sequence is 16 residues long. V lost 1 base and J 9 bases, leaving 17 bases between the germline ends. CDR3 nucleotides: TGCGCCAGCAGCTTGCTAGACGACAAGCGTTCTTCACCCCTCCACTTT. It yields the protein CASSLLDDKRSSPLHF.

The chain recombines TRBV7-9 with TRBJ2-1; TRBD1 matches at 8 bases. J was trimmed by 10 bases and V by 3 bases; bases with no gene match: 17. This CDR3 is 17 amino acids long. Germline CDR1 SEHNR, CDR2 FQNEAQ (reference sequence). The CDR3 loop is CASSFEPGTGVRNEQFF. Here the CDR3 DNA reads TGTGCCAGCAGCTTCGAACCCGGGACAGGAGTTAGAAACGAGCAGTTCTTC. Together with reference TRBV7-9 and TRBJ2-1, the CDR3 gives the full variable domain: DTGVSQNPRHKITKRGQNVTFRCDPISEHNRLYWYRQTLGQGPEFLTYFQNEAQLEKSRLLSDRFSAERPKGSFSTLEIQRTEQGDSAMYLCASSFEPGTGVRNEQFFGPGTRLTVL.

The chain carries TRBV6-6 and TRBJ1-3, with no clear D. V gave up 0 bases and J gave up 9 bases, with 9 bases separating them. CDR3 length equals 13 residues. Per the germline V gene, CDR1 is MNHNY and CDR2 is SVGAGI (reference sequence). CDR3 protein: CASSYSPYSTIYF. The CDR3 region has the DNA TGTGCCAGCAGTTACTCTCCATACAGCACCATATATTTT.

The rearrangement joins TRBV27 to TRBJ2-1, with D perhaps TRBD2 (5 bases). CDR3 size: 16 residues. Germline V gives CDR1 MNHEY, CDR2 SMNVEV (reference sequence). The V end was cut by 1 base, the J end by 4 bases, with 14 bases between. The CDR3 loop reads CASSLFGGLQYNEQFF. The CDR3 region has the DNA TGTGCCAGCAGTTTATTCGGCGGACTGCAGTACAATGAGCAGTTCTTC.

This chain links TRBV12-3 or TRBV12-4 with TRBJ1-4; no clear D. The CDR3 is 13 amino acids. V shed 5 bases and J shed 6 bases, with 10 bases lying between them. The CDR3 spells CASSTTGHEKLFF. The CDR3 DNA is TGTGCCAGCAGTACCACCGGCCATGAAAAACTGTTTTTT.

The chain employs TRBV5-4 and TRBJ1-1; possibly TRBD1 for D (5 bases). Germline values: CDR1 SGHNT, CDR2 YYREEE (reference sequence). Deletions cut 0 bases from V and 0 bases from J, with 9 bases between. This CDR3 comprises 15 residues. DNA for the CDR3: TGTGCCAGCAGCTTGGCCGGGACTTTGAACACTGAAGCTTTCTTT. It yields the protein CASSLAGTLNTEAFF.

This clonotype appeared a single time. The gene calls are TRBV7-2 and TRBJ1-4; 7 bases fit TRBD1. The CDR3 is 16 residues long. With 3 bases clipped from V and 4 bases from J, the junction kept 8 bases outside the gene matches. CDR1 and CDR2 (germline): SGHTA, FQGNSA. The CDR3 DNA reads TGTGCCAGCAGCTTCCAGACAGGGCCCCTTAATGAAAAACTGTTTTTT. Its protein is CASSFQTGPLNEKLFF.

This chain joins TRBV30 and TRBJ2-3, with 7 bases that match TRBD2. CDR1 is GTSNPN, CDR2 SVGIG, per germline (reference sequence). Unmatched junction bases numbered 9, after V lost 0 bases and J lost 0 bases. The CDR3 covers 17 residues. The CDR3 nucleotides read TGTGCCTGGAGTGTACTTCCCAGCGGGACTAGCACAGATACGCAGTATTTT. It codes for CAWSVLPSGTSTDTQYF. Full variable domain (rest looked up from reference TRBV30 and TRBJ2-3): SQTIHQWPATLVQPVGSPLSLECTVEGTSNPNLYWYRQAAGRGLQLLFYSVGIGQISSEVPQNLSASRPQDRQFILSSKKLLLSDSGFYLCAWSVLPSGTSTDTQYFGPGTRLTVL.

This clonotype occurred a few times. The J gene is TRBJ2-1, the V gene TRBV20-1; 10 nucleotides line up with TRBD2. Losses at the gene ends were 0 bases for V and 0 bases for J; bases not matched to a gene: 8. The germline CDR1 and CDR2 sequences are DFQATT and SNEGSKA (reference sequence). The CDR3 spans 18 residues. CDR3 nucleotide sequence: TGCAGTGCTAGAGATTACAGGACTAGCGGAAGCTCCTACAATGAGCAGTTCTTC. Translated, it gives CSARDYRTSGSSYNEQFF.

This clonotype was counted ten times or more. The junction does not match germline at one end; this may be a read error. The rearrangement joins TRBV5-1 to TRBJ2-7; D is tentatively TRBD1 or TRBD2 (5 bases each). The CDR3 runs 11 residues. Germline CDR1 is SGHRS and CDR2 is YFSETQ. The CDR3 loop is CASSLGDEQYF. CDR3 DNA sequence: TGTGCCAGCAGCTTGGGGGACGAGCAGTACTTC.